The 8 T cell receptor beta chains below all came from one sample that was sequenced in a study of OX40 agonist ivuxolimab in advanced cancers. TCRdb's copy holds only in-frame clones and misses some; the assay was immunoSEQ multiplex PCR. The repertoire holds about 37,000 clones, with 70% to 85% as singletons. Source: CD4+ or CD8+ T cells sorted from blood, taken in a trial of the OX40 agonist ivuxolimab. All receptors derive from an adult with an advanced solid tumor such as melanoma, head and neck, liver or kidney cancer.

The gene calls are TRBV11-3 and TRBJ2-1; D uncertain. This CDR3 has 15 amino acids. Trimming took off 2 bases at V and 0 bases at J, with 8 bases between the two ends. From germline, CDR1 is SGHNT and CDR2 YENEEA. CDR3 sequence reads: CASSLKESSYNEQFF. CDR3 DNA: TGTGCCAGCAGCTTAAAAGAAAGCTCCTACAATGAGCAGTTCTTC. Full variable domain (remainder filled in from reference TRBV11-3 and TRBJ2-1): EAGVVQSPRYKIIEKKQPVAFWCNPISGHNTLYWYLQNLGQGPELLIRYENEEAVDDSQLPKDRFSAERLKGVDSTLKIQPAELGDSAVYLCASSLKESSYNEQFFGPGTRLTVL.

The gene calls are TRBV19 and TRBJ2-2; a possible D gene is TRBD1 (5 bases). Germline values: CDR1 LNHDA, CDR2 SQIVND (reference sequence). V was shortened by 1 base and J by 2 bases, with 8 bases between the two germline ends. The CDR3 has 15 amino acids. The CDR3 loop is CASSIGGINTGELFF. The CDR3 region has the DNA TGTGCCAGTAGTATAGGGGGCATTAACACCGGGGAGCTGTTTTTT.

The chain is built from TRBV6-4 and TRBJ2-2; a weak D match, TRBD2 (5 bases). The V gene's germline CDR1 is MRHNA and CDR2 SNTAGT. Trimming removed 8 bases from V and 2 bases from J, with 12 bases in between. This CDR3 spans 14 amino acids. This chain's CDR3 is CASSRRENTGELFF. The CDR3 nucleotides are TGTGCCAGCTCCCGCCGGGAAAACACCGGGGAGCTGTTTTTT.

The rearrangement joins TRBV18 to TRBJ2-7; TRBD2 matches 8 bases. The V and J ends lost 6 bases and 3 bases, in that order; junction bases with no gene match: 7. The CDR3 is 14 residues long. The germline gives CDR1 KGHSH, CDR2 LQKENI. The CDR3 reads CASSTRGGGYEQYF. DNA for the CDR3: TGTGCCAGCTCTACACGGGGGGGTGGCTACGAGCAGTACTTC.

The gene calls are TRBV30 and TRBJ2-7; D might be TRBD1 (6 bases). The CDR3 totals 14 residues. With 1 base removed from V and 1 base from J, the gap between germline ends came to 11 bases. Germline V gene sequence: CDR1 GTSNPN, CDR2 SVGIG (reference sequence). CDR3 bases: TGTGCCTGGAGTGGAGGGGGTGTGTCCTACGAGCAGTACTTC. The encoded protein is CAWSGGGVSYEQYF.

This clone was picked up a small number of times. V usage is TRBV19 and J usage is TRBJ2-6, with 7 bases aligning to TRBD1. Per the germline V gene, CDR1 is LNHDA and CDR2 is SQIVND (reference sequence). With 3 bases clipped from V and 2 bases from J, the junction kept 1 base outside the gene matches. There are 15 residues in the CDR3. The DNA of the CDR3 is TGTGCCAGTAGTATCACAGGGGCTGGGGCCAACGTCCTGACTTTC. Amino acids: CASSITGAGANVLTF.

V gene TRBV4-3 combines with J gene TRBJ2-1, with D possibly TRBD1 on 6 matching bases. The CDR3 is made up of 17 amino acids. V was trimmed by 0 bases and J by 15 bases, leaving 27 bases between them. CDR1 is LGHNA, CDR2 YSLEER, per germline. The CDR3 DNA reads TGCGCCAGCAGCCAAGAAGCCAGGGGTTTGGGGGCCCTAGTTCGGTTCTTC. It codes for CASSQEARGLGALVRFF.

This clone turned up a few times. The chain has TRBV7-9 and TRBJ1-2, with a weak D call TRBD1 (5 bases). V lost 5 bases to trimming and J lost 3 bases, with 16 bases between them. This CDR3 has 15 residues. CDR1 and CDR2 from the germline V gene are SEHNR and FQNEAQ (reference sequence). CDR3 sequence: CASSITLQDYYGYTF. CDR3 in DNA: TGTGCCAGCAGCATTACCCTACAGGATTACTATGGCTACACCTTC.